A selection of T cell receptor beta chains follows, all from one sample in a study of OX40 agonist ivuxolimab in advanced cancers. Here immunoSEQ multiplex PCR was the method, and the copy in TCRdb shows in-frame clones only, minus some. This sample has approximately 50,000 clones, with approximately 84% found just once. The sequenced sample was CD4+ or CD8+ T cells sorted from blood, obtained in a trial of the OX40 agonist ivuxolimab. Source of these receptors: an adult with an advanced solid tumor such as melanoma, head and neck, liver or kidney cancer. Both conserved end residues are part of each CDR3. D genes are given only for firm matches. Rows may omit the clone size; those that give it use once, few, many or a size class.

>TRBV6-5|NA|NA|TRBJ2-3
TGTGCCAGCAGTTTAGCGGAGAGCACAGATACGCAGTATTTT
CASSLAESTDTQYF
>TRBV2|TRBD2|NA|TRBJ2-1
TGTGCCAGCATGACTAGCGGGAGGCGCAATGAGCAGTTCTTC
CASMTSGRRNEQFF
>TRBV11-2|NA|NA|TRBJ1-1
TGTGCCAGCAGCACAACAGGAGGCACTGAAGCTTTCTTT
CASSTTGGTEAFF
>TRBV11-2|NA|NA|TRBJ2-7
TGTGCCAGCAGTTTCCCTTCCTACGAGCAGTACTTC
CASSFPSYEQYF
>TRBV5-8|NA|NA|TRBJ1-1
TGTGCCAGCAGCTTGGTTTCAGTCGGCGCTGAAGCTTTCTTT
CASSLVSVGAEAFF
>TRBV6-1|NA|NA|TRBJ1-1
TGTGCCAGCGTCAGGCAGGGAAGTACTGAAGCTTTCTTT
CASVRQGSTEAFF
>TRBV6-1|NA|NA|TRBJ1-1
TGTGCCAGCAGCGGTTACGGGACATGGGCTTTCTTT
CASSGYGTWAFF
>TRBV28|TRBD1|medium-sized|TRBJ1-5
TGTGCCAGCAGTTTTCCAGGGGGGGGCAATCAGCCCCAGCATTTT
CASSFPGGGNQPQHF
>TRBV21-1|NA|once|TRBJ2-1
TGTGCCAGCAACATAACAGGTAACAATGAGCAGTTCTTC
CASNITGNNEQFF
>TRBV7-9|TRBD1|NA|TRBJ1-5
TGTGCCAGCAGCGGGGGGACAGGGGGCACGAATCAGCCCCAGCATTTT
CASSGGTGGTNQPQHF
>TRBV29-1|NA|NA|TRBJ2-3
TGCAGCTCCCGTGTGGCTAGCGACACAGATACGCAGTATTTT
CSSRVASDTDTQYF
>TRBV13|TRBD1|NA|TRBJ1-2
TGTGCCAGCAGCGCTACCGGGACAGGGCCAAGGAGAAGCTATGGCTACACCTTC
CASSATGTGPRRSYGYTF
>TRBV2|NA|NA|TRBJ2-1
TGTGCCAGCAGTGTCGTGCGGGAGTTCTTC
CASSVVREFF
>TRBV19|TRBD1|NA|TRBJ1-2
TGTGCCAGTAGTATAGAAAGCCGGGACAGGGGAGGCTACACCTTC
CASSIESRDRGGYTF
>TRBV6-6|TRBD1|few|TRBJ1-1
TGTGCCAGCAACTTTCAGGGGGCGACTGAAGCTTTCTTT
CASNFQGATEAFF
>TRBV18|TRBD2|NA|TRBJ2-2
TGTGCCAGCTCACCATTGGGTAGCGGGAGTGTTTACCGGGAGCTGTTTTTT
CASSPLGSGSVYRELFF
>TRBV4-2|NA|few|TRBJ1-1
TGTGCCAGCAGCCAAGTTGGGGGGCCAAAAGACACTGAAGCTTTCTTT
CASSQVGGPKDTEAFF
>TRBV6-5|NA|NA|TRBJ2-5
TGTGCCAGCAGTCCGACAGCCTCAGCCCAAGAGACCCAGTACTTC
CASSPTASAQETQYF
>TRBV10-3|NA|NA|TRBJ1-5
TGTGCCATCAGTGAGTCGACCCAGGGGTCCCAGCCCCAGCATTTT
CAISESTQGSQPQHF
>TRBV6-5|NA|NA|TRBJ1-5
TGTGCCGTAGGAAGGACAGTCAATCAGCCCCAGCATTTT
CAVGRTVNQPQHF
>TRBV5-1|NA|NA|TRBJ2-7
TGCGCCAGCAGCCCTGGGACCAGCTCCTACGAGCAGTACTTC
CASSPGTSSYEQYF
>TRBV30|NA|NA|TRBJ2-2
TGTGCCTGGAGTGTAGAAGTGGTTAACACCGGGGAGCTGTTTTTT
CAWSVEVVNTGELFF
>TRBV7-2|TRBD1|NA|TRBJ2-3
TGTGCCAGCAGCAGCTCGGACAGGGCCGATACGCAGTATTTT
CASSSSDRADTQYF
>TRBV27|NA|NA|TRBJ1-4
TGTGCCAGCAGCACGTACAGTGCAACTAATGAAAAACTGTTTTTT
CASSTYSATNEKLFF
>TRBV4-2|NA|NA|TRBJ2-7
TGTGCCAGCAGCCAAGAAACTGCCGTGTGGAGCTCCTACGAGCAGTACTTC
CASSQETAVWSSYEQYF
>TRBV28|NA|NA|TRBJ1-1
TGTGCCAGCAGTTTAAATCGGGGGAACACTGAAGCTTTCTTT
CASSLNRGNTEAFF
>TRBV28|TRBD1|NA|TRBJ1-1
TGTGCCAGTGGGACAGTGAACACTGAAGCTTTCTTT
CASGTVNTEAFF
>TRBV7-8|TRBD1|NA|TRBJ2-3
TGTGCCAGCACGAGAGGACAGGCAATGTTTCCGTCAGATACGCAGTATTTT
CASTRGQAMFPSDTQYF
>TRBV5-4|NA|NA|TRBJ2-7
TGTGCCAGCAGCTCCCGGGCCACGGGAGAGCAGTACTTC
CASSSRATGEQYF
>TRBV7-2|NA|NA|TRBJ1-4
TGTGCCAGCAGCTTCGATACAGGGAGGGGGTTGAATGAAAAACTGTTTTTT
CASSFDTGRGLNEKLFF
>TRBV6-1|TRBD1|NA|TRBJ2-5
TGTGCCAGCAGTACGGGACAGGGACACCAAGAGACCCAGTACTTC
CASSTGQGHQETQYF
>TRBV18|TRBD1|NA|TRBJ2-5
TGTGCCAGCTCACCAAATGGCAGGGGGCCTGTGGAGACCCAGTACTTC
CASSPNGRGPVETQYF
>TRBV27|NA|NA|TRBJ1-4
TGTGCCAGCAGTTTTGGGCAGCTTAATGAAAAACTGTTTTTT
CASSFGQLNEKLFF
>TRBV7-7|NA|NA|TRBJ2-2
TGTGCCAGCAGCTTACGAGGAACCGGGGAGCTGTTTTTT
CASSLRGTGELFF
>TRBV19|NA|NA|TRBJ2-7
TGTGCCAGTAGTATGAAAAGCTCCTACGAGCAGTACTTC
CASSMKSSYEQYF
>TRBV7-2|NA|NA|TRBJ2-7
TGTGCCAGCAGCTTAAACCGGCTTAGCACCTACGAGCAGTACTTC
CASSLNRLSTYEQYF
>TRBV16|NA|NA|TRBJ2-7
TGTGCCAGCAGCCAATCCCCAGGGGCGGGAGACGAGCAGTACTTC
CASSQSPGAGDEQYF
>TRBV5-1|NA|few|TRBJ1-1
TGCGCCAGCAGTCGGGGCCCGGGACGGGTGAACACTGAAGCTTTCTTT
CASSRGPGRVNTEAFF
>TRBV6-1|NA|once|TRBJ2-3
TGTGCCAGCAGAGCTTCCGTGAACAGTAAGACGCAGTATTTT
CASRASVNSKTQYF
>TRBV7-3|TRBD2|once|TRBJ2-1
TGTGCCAGCAGCCGAAGCGGGAGGGCCTCTAATGAGCAGTTCTTC
CASSRSGRASNEQFF
>TRBV11-1|TRBD1|once|TRBJ1-5
TGTGCCAGCAGCCCCGGACAGGGGACGGCCAATCAGCCCCAGCATTTT
CASSPGQGTANQPQHF
>TRBV6-5|NA|NA|TRBJ2-7
TGTGCCAGCAGTAGGGGTGGGGCCTACGAGCAGTACTTC
CASSRGGAYEQYF
>TRBV19|NA|once|TRBJ1-3
TGTGCCAGTAGTGTCGACAGCTCTGGAAACACCATATATTTT
CASSVDSSGNTIYF